This paragraph covers one TCR beta chain sequence. This entry belongs to a study of T-cell reconstitution after alpha-beta-depleted transplantation in children. Unique molecular identifiers tagged the TCRbeta library. TCRdb called the PCR reads again in MiXCR, with one record for every CDR3 protein. The profile shows approximately 240,000 distinct CDR3 sequences, under 9.5% of them singletons. This CDR3 region has 13 residues. Trimming left V 8 bases short and J 7 bases short, with 17 bases between. Germline V gives CDR1 LNHNV, CDR2 YYDKDF (reference sequence). The origin of this receptor is a human donor who donated a stem cell graft to a child with acute lymphoblastic leukemia. V usage is TRBV15 and J usage is TRBJ1-2; D may be TRBD1 (5 bases). This material consisted of PBMCs from the stem cell graft donor, taken from the stem cell graft. The DNA of the CDR3 is TGTGCCACCTCCAAGGTGGACACCTTTGGCTACACCTTC. This codes for CATSKVDTFGYTF.